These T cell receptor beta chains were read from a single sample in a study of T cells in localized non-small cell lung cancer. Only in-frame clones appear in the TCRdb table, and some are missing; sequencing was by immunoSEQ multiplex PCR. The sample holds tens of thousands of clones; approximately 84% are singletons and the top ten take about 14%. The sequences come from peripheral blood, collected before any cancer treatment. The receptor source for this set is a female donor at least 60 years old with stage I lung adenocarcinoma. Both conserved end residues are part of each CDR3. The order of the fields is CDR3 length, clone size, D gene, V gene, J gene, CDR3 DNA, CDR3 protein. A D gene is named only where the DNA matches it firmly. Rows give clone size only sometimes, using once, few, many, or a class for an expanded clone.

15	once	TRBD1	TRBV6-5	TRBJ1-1	TGTGCCAGCAGCCTTGGGGGACAGGGGGACACTGAAGCTTTCTTT	CASSLGGQGDTEAFF
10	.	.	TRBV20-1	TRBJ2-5	TGCAGTGCTGCCGACTTAACCCAGTACTTC	CSAADLTQYF
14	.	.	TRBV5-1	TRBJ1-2	TGCGCCAGCAGCTTTGGTCAGCCGCAGTATGGCTACACCTTC	CASSFGQPQYGYTF
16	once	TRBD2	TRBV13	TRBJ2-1	TGTGCCAGCAGCCTAGGACTAGCGGGAGTATACAATGAGCAGTTCTTC	CASSLGLAGVYNEQFF
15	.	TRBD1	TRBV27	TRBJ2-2	TGTGCCAGCAGCCCTAGGACAGGGCGGTCCGGGGAGCTGTTTTTT	CASSPRTGRSGELFF
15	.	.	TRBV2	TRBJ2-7	TGTGCCAGCAGCGGTGGACACACAAATACCTACGAGCAGTACTTC	CASSGGHTNTYEQYF
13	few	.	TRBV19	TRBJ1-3	TGTGCCACCAAGGCACTAGCTGGAAACACCATATATTTT	CATKALAGNTIYF
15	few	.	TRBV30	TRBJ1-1	TGTGCCTGGATGCGCATTTCCTTTGGCCAAGGTGAAGCTTTCTTT	CAWMRISFGQGEAFF
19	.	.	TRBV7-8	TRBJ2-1	TGTGCCAGCAGCTTAGGTGGTACATTGGCGGCCCCGCCGATCAATGAGCAGTTCTTC	CASSLGGTLAAPPINEQFF
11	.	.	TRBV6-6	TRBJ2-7	TGTGCCAGCAGTCCCCTGGACGAGCAGTACTTC	CASSPLDEQYF
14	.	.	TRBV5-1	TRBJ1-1	TGCGCCAGCAGCTTGGCCCTCTCGAACACTGAAGCTTTCTTT	CASSLALSNTEAFF
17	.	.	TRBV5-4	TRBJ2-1	TGTGCCAGCAGGCCAGGGGGGAGCGGGAGCCGATACAATGAGCAGTTCTTC	CASRPGGSGSRYNEQFF
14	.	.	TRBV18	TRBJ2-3	TGTGCCAGCTCCTATGAGGGAAGCACAGATACGCAGTATTTT	CASSYEGSTDTQYF
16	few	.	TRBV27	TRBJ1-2	TGTGCCAGCAGTTTAGCAGGGCTTTCCTCATTCAATGGCTACACCTTC	CASSLAGLSSFNGYTF
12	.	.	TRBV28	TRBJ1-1	TGTGCCAGCAGTTCCAGGGTTACTGAAGCTTTCTTT	CASSSRVTEAFF
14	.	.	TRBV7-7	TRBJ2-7	TGTGCTAGCAGCTTAAGGGTGGGCGTCTACGAGCAGTACTTC	CASSLRVGVYEQYF
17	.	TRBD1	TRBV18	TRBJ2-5	TGTGCCAGCTCACCAAGGGCACAGGGGAGTATCCAAGAGACCCAGTACTTC	CASSPRAQGSIQETQYF
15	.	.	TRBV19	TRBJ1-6	TGTGCCAGTAGTCAGCGGACAGAGGGATCTTCACCCCTCCACTTT	CASSQRTEGSSPLHF
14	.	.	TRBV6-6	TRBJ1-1	TGTGCCAGCATTAACGCAGGGGCTGGAACTGAAGCTTTCTTT	CASINAGAGTEAFF
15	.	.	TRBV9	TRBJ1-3	TGTGCCAGCAGCGTAGAAGGGGCCCTAAGAAACACCATATATTTT	CASSVEGALRNTIYF
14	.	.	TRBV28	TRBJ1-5	TGTGCCAGCAGTTTAGGACCGGGCAATCAGCCCCAGCATTTT	CASSLGPGNQPQHF
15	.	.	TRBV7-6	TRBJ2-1	TGTGCCAGCAGCTTGACGCCGGGAGTGGAGAATGAGCAGTTCTTC	CASSLTPGVENEQFF
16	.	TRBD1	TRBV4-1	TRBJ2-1	TGCGCCAGCAGCCTTTTCGGGACAGGGGGGGAGAATGAGCAGTTCTTC	CASSLFGTGGENEQFF
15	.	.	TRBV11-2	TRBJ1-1	TGTGCCAGCAGCCACCTCCGGGGCCGAGGCACTGAAGCTTTCTTT	CASSHLRGRGTEAFF
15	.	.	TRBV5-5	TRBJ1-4	TGTGCCAGCAGCTCCGACAGGCCAACTAATGAAAAACTGTTTTTT	CASSSDRPTNEKLFF